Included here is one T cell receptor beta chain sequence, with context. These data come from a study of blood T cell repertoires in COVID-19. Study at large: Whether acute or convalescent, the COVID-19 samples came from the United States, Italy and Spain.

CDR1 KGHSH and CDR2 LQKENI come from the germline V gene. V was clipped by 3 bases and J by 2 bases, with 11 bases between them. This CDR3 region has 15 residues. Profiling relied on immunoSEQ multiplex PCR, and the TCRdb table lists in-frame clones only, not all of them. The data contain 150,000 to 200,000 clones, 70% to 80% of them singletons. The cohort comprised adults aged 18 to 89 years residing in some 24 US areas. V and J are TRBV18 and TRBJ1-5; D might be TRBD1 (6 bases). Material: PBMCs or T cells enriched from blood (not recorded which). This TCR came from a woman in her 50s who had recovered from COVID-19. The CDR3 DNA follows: TGTGCCAGCTCACCGGCAGGGGATCGCAATCAGCCCCAGCATTTT. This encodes CASSPAGDRNQPQHF.